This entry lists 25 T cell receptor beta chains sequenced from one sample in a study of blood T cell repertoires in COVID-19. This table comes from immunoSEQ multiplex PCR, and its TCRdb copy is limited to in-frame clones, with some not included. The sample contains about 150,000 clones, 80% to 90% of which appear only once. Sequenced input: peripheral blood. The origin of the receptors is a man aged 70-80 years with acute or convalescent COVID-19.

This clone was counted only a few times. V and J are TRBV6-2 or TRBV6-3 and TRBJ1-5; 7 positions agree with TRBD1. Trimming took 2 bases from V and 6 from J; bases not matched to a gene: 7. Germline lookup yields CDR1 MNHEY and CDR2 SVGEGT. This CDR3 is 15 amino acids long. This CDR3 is CASSYRGPGAQPQHF. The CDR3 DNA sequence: TGTGCCAGCAGTTACAGGGGGCCAGGGGCTCAGCCCCAGCATTTT.

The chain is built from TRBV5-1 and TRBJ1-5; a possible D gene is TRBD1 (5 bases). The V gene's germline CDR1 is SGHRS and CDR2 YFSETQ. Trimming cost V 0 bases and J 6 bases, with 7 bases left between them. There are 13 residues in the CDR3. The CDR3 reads CASSLGGGQPQHF. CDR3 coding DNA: TGCGCCAGCAGCTTGGGGGGCGGTCAGCCCCAGCATTTT.

CDR3: CASSLEGFRAFF. In nucleotides, the CDR3 is TGTGCCAGCAGCTTGGAGGGGTTTAGAGCTTTCTTT. V and J are TRBV5-4 and TRBJ1-1; perhaps TRBD1 as D (5 bases). With 0 bases removed from V and 10 bases from J, the gap between germline ends came to 10 bases. CDR3 size: 12 residues. Per the germline V gene, CDR1 is SGHNT and CDR2 is YYREEE (reference sequence).

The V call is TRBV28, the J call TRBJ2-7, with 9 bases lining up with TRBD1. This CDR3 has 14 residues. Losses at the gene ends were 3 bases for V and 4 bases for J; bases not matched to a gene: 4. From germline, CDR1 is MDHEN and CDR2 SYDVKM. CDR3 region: CASSFQTGGYEQYF. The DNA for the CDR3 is TGTGCCAGCAGTTTCCAGACAGGGGGATACGAGCAGTACTTC.

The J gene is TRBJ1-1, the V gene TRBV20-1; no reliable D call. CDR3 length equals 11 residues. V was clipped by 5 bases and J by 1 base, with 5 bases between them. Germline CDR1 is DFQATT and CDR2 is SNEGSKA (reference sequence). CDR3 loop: CSALWNTEAFF. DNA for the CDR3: TGCAGTGCTCTGTGGAACACTGAAGCTTTCTTT.

The DNA for the CDR3 is TGTGCCAGCAGACCAAGACAGGAACACCGGAACATTCAGTACTTC. It yields the protein CASRPRQEHRNIQYF. The chain joins TRBV11-2 to TRBJ2-4; TRBD1 might be the D (6 bases). Germline V gene sequence: CDR1 SGHAT, CDR2 FQNNGV. V lost 6 bases and J lost 7, with 19 bases in between. CDR3 length equals 15 residues.

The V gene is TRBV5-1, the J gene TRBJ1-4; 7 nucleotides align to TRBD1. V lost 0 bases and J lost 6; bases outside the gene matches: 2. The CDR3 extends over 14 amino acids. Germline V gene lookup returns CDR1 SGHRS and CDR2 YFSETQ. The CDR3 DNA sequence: TGCGCCAGCAGCTTGGGACAGGGATATGAAAAACTGTTTTTT. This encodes CASSLGQGYEKLFF.

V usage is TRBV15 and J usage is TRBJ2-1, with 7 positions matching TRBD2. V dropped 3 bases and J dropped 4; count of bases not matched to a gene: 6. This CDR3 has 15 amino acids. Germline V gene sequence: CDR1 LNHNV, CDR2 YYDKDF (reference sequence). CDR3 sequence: CATSRSGREYNEQFF. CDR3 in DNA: TGTGCCACCAGCAGGTCCGGGCGGGAGTACAATGAGCAGTTCTTC.

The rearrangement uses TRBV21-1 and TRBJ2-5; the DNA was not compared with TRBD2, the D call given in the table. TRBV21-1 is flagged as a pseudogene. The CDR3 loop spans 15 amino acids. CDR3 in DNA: TGTGCCAGCACCAAGTGGGGGGGAGGGGAAGAGACCCAGTACTTC. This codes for CASTKWGGGEETQYF.

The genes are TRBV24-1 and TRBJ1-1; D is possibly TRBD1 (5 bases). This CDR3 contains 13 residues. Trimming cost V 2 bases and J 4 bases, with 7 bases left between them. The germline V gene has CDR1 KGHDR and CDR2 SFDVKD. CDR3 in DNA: TGTGCCACCAGTGATTCAGGGATCACTGAAGCTTTCTTT. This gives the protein CATSDSGITEAFF.

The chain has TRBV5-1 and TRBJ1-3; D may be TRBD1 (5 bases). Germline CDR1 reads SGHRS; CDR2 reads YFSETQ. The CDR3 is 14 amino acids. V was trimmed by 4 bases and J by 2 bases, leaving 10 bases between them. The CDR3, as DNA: TGCGCCAGCAGCGCAGAGACAGCTGGAAACACCATATATTTT. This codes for CASSAETAGNTIYF.

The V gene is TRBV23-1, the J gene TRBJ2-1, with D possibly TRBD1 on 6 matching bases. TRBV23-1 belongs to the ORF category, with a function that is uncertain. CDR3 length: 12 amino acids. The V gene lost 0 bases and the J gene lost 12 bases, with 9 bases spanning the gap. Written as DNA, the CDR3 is TGCGCCAGCAGTCAATCGGGCAGGGGGCAGTTCTTC. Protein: CASSQSGRGQFF.

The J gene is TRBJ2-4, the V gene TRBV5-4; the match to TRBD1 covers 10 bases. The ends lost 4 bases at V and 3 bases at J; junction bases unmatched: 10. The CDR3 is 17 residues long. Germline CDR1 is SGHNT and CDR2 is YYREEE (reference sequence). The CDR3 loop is CASSKGTGVFGKNIQYF. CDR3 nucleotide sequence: TGTGCCAGCAGCAAAGGGACAGGGGTGTTTGGCAAAAACATTCAGTACTTC.

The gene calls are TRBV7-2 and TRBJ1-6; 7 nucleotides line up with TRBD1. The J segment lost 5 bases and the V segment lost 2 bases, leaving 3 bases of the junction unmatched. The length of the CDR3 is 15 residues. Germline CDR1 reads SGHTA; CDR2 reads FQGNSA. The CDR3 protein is CASSLRQGNNSPLHF. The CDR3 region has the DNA TGTGCCAGCAGCTTAAGACAGGGAAATAATTCACCCCTCCACTTT.

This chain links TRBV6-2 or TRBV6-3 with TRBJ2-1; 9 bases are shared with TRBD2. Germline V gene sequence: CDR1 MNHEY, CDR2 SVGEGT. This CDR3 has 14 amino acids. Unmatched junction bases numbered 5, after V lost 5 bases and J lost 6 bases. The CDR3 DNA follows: TGTGCCAGCAGTCCCGGGACTAGCCCCAATGAGCAGTTCTTC. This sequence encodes CASSPGTSPNEQFF.

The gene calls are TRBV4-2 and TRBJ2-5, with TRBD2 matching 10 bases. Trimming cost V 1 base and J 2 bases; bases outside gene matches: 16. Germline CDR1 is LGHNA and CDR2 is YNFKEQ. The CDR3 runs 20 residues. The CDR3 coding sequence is TGTGCCAGCAGCCAAGCCTGGGCTAGCGGGAGTGGAGGAGAGCAAGAGACCCAGTACTTC. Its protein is CASSQAWASGSGGEQETQYF.

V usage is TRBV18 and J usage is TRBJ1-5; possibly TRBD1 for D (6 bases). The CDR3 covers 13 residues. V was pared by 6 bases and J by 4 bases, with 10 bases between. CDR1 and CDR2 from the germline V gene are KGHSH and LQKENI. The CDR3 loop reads CASSPQGNQPQHF. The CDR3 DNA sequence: TGTGCCAGCTCTCCGCAGGGGAATCAGCCCCAGCATTTT.

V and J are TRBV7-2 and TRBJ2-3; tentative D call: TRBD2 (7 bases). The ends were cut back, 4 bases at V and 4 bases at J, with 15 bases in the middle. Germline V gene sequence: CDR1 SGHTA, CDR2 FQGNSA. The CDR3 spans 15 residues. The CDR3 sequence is CASSYTRGGADTQYF. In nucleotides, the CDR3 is TGTGCCAGCAGCTACACTAGAGGGGGGGCAGATACGCAGTATTTT.

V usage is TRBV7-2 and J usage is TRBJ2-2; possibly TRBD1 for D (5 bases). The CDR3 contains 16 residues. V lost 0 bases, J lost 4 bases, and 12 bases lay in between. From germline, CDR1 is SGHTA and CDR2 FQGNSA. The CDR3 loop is CASSLARTRVTGELFF. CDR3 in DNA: TGTGCCAGCAGCTTAGCGAGGACAAGAGTCACCGGGGAGCTGTTTTTT.

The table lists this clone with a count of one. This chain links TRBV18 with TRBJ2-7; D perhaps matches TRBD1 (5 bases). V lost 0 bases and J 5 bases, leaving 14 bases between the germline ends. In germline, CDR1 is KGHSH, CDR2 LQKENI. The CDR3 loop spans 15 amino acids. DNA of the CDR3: TGTGCCAGCTCACCACCGGTGTCAGGGAACCACGAGCAGTACTTC. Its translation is CASSPPVSGNHEQYF.

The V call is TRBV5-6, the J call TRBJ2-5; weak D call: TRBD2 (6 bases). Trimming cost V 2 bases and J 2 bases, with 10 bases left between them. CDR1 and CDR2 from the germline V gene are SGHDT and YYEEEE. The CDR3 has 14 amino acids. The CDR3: CASSFTGRQETQYF. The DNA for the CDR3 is TGTGCCAGCAGCTTCACCGGGAGACAAGAGACCCAGTACTTC.

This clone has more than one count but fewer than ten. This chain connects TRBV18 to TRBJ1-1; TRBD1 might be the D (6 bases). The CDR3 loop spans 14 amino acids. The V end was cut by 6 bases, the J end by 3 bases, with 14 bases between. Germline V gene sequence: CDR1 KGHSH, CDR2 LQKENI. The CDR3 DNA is TGTGCCAGCTCCGACAGGCTGGTAGACACTGAAGCTTTCTTT. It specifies CASSDRLVDTEAFF. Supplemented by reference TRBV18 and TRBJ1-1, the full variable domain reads NAGVMQNPRHLVRRRGQEARLRCSPMKGHSHVYWYRQLPEEGLKFMVYLQKENIIDESGMPKERFSAEFPKEGPSILRIQQVVRGDSAAYFCASSDRLVDTEAFFGQGTRLTVV.

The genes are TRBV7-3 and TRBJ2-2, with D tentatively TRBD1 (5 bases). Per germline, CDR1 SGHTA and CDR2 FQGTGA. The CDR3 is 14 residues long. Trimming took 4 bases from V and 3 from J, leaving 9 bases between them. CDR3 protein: CASSWGAYTGELFF. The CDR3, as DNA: TGTGCCAGCAGCTGGGGCGCCTACACCGGGGAGCTGTTTTTT. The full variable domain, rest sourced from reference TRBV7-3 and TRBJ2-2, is GAGVSQTPSNKVTEKGKYVELRCDPISGHTALYWYRQSLGQGPEFLIYFQGTGAADDSGLPNDRFFAVRPEGSVSTLKIQRTERGDSAVYLCASSWGAYTGELFFGEGSRLTVL.

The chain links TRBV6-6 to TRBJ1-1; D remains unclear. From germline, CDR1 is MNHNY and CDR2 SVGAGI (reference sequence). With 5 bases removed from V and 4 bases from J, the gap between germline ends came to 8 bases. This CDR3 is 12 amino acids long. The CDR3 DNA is TGTGCCAGCAGTGCGGAGGTCACTGAAGCTTTCTTT. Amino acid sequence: CASSAEVTEAFF.

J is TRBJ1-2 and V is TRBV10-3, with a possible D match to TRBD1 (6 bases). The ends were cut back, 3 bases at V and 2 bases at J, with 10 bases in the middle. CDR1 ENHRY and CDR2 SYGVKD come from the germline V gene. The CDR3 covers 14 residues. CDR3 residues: CAISDTTGNYGYTF. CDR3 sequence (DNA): TGTGCCATCAGTGATACCACAGGGAACTATGGCTACACCTTC.